These 6 T cell receptor beta chains came from one sample sequenced in a study of T cell changes during pregnancy in multiple sclerosis. Clones were sequenced by immunoSEQ multiplex PCR, and TCRdb holds only the in-frame ones, with some missing. Altogether under 150,000 clones are present, less than 97% being singletons, with the ten largest covering less than 0.55%. The material was peripheral blood, obtained after pregnancy. The origin of the receptors is a female donor with multiple sclerosis, enrolled in a pregnancy study.

This clone is a singleton in its sample. The chain combines TRBV2 with TRBJ2-7; TRBD2 matches 7 bases. Trimming at V came to 0 bases and at J to 5 bases, leaving 7 bases not matched to a gene. The CDR3 spans 15 residues. CDR1 is SNHLY, CDR2 FYNNEI, per germline. In DNA form, the CDR3 reads TGTGCCAGCAGTGAAGCCTTCACTAGCGACGACGAGCAGTACTTC. As protein: CASSEAFTSDDEQYF.

This chain uses TRBV18 with TRBJ2-2; the D gene is possibly TRBD2 (5 bases). Trimming shortened V by 3 bases and J by 7 bases, and 12 bases separated the two germline ends. This CDR3 comprises 14 residues. Germline lookup yields CDR1 KGHSH and CDR2 LQKENI. The CDR3 loop is CASSPTSNGGELFF. The CDR3, as DNA: TGTGCCAGCTCACCTACTAGTAACGGCGGGGAGCTGTTTTTT.

The gene calls are TRBV28 and TRBJ1-5; D is unresolved. The V end was cut by 4 bases, the J end by 0 bases, with 19 bases between. The CDR3 runs to 18 residues. CDR1 and CDR2 (germline): MDHEN, SYDVKM. This CDR3 is CASSSPTGGLYSNQPQHF. CDR3 coding DNA: TGTGCCAGCAGTTCTCCGACGGGTGGACTTTATAGCAATCAGCCCCAGCATTTT.

The V and J genes are TRBV27 and TRBJ2-7; TRBD1 agrees at 7 bases. The V segment lost 6 bases and the J segment 2 bases; nucleotides outside the gene matches: 10. The CDR3 extends over 15 amino acids. Per germline, CDR1 MNHEY and CDR2 SMNVEV (reference sequence). CDR3 nucleotide sequence: TGTGCCAGCAGCTCTATCCGGGACAGTGCCTACGAGCAGTACTTC. Protein sequence: CASSSIRDSAYEQYF.

V and J are TRBV5-1 and TRBJ2-1; 8 bases are shared with TRBD2. Germline CDR1 and CDR2: SGHRS and YFSETQ. This CDR3 spans 15 amino acids. J lost 5 bases, V lost 3 bases, and 7 bases had no gene match. Here the CDR3 DNA reads TGCGCCAGCAGCTCCCCAAGCGGGAGTGACAATGAGCAGTTCTTC. Its protein is CASSSPSGSDNEQFF.

The chain has TRBV28 and TRBJ1-2; TRBD1 might be the D (6 bases). Germline assignment: CDR1 MDHEN and CDR2 SYDVKM. The CDR3 extends over 12 amino acids. V shed 4 bases and J shed 14 bases, with 17 bases lying between them. CDR3 sequence: CASSYVSGATTF. The CDR3 region has the DNA TGTGCCAGCAGTTATGTATCAGGGGCTACGACCTTC.